This T cell receptor beta chain was captured in a study of blood T cells in healthy people across ages. The donors, aged about 6 to 95, were healthy Caucasians from Russia. This clonotype was seen a handful of times. Its antigen is not known. Germline loops: CDR1 SGHRS, CDR2 YFSETQ. The CDR3 sequence is 14 residues long. The V gene end was trimmed by 8 bases and the J gene end by 8 bases; junction bases not matched to a gene: 13. Using a J-beta primer mix together with a sample-barcoded 5' primer, a second PCR was run for roughly 6 to 11 cycles. MiXCR, applied by TCRdb to the 5' RACE reads, yields one record per CDR3 protein. This sample has 1.5 million or so distinct CDR3 sequences, with approximately 43% found just once. Broader study findings: The fall in TCR beta diversity per million T cells was roughly linear with age. Using unsorted PBMCs precluded a conclusive naive versus antigen-experienced comparison.

The receptor comes from a woman between 18 and 30 years old in good health. V usage is TRBV5-1 and J usage is TRBJ2-3; TRBD1 matches at 8 bases. The sequencing input was blood. The CDR3 reads CASRTGIVEGTQYF. The CDR3 DNA reads as TGCGCCAGTCGGACAGGGATAGTGGAGGGTACGCAGTATTTT.